The 17 T cell receptor beta chains below all came from one sample that was sequenced in a study of identical twins. MiXCR, applied by TCRdb to the 5' RACE reads, yields one record per CDR3 protein. This table holds about 480,000 distinct CDR3 sequences, approximately 14% found once. These sequences were also reported in another study, on yellow fever vaccine responses in identical twins.

Sequencing was done on a sample of CD4+ T cells sorted from blood. The receptors here all came from a woman under 30 in good health.

V and J are TRBV5-1 and TRBJ1-1, with no clear D. The CDR3 is made up of 11 amino acids. Germline V lookup: CDR1 SGHRS, CDR2 YFSETQ. Trimming took off 2 bases at V and 7 bases at J, with 6 bases between the two ends. CDR3 amino acids: CASSLSGEAFF. The CDR3 nucleotides read TGCGCCAGCAGCTTATCGGGTGAAGCTTTCTTT.

This clonotype was found many times. The CDR3: CASSLNSGAADTQYF. CDR3 nucleotide sequence: TGTGCCAGCAGTTTAAATAGCGGGGCGGCAGATACGCAGTATTTT. The J gene is TRBJ2-3, the V gene TRBV5-6, with TRBD2 matching over 8 bases. Germline trimming cut 5 bases from V and 4 bases from J; bases unmatched to any gene: 9. The length of the CDR3 is 15 residues. Germline CDR1 is SGHDT and CDR2 is YYEEEE.

This clonotype has at least ten counts. The chain carries TRBV4-3 and TRBJ2-1; 8 nucleotides align to TRBD1. CDR1 is LGHNA and CDR2 is YSLEER in the germline V gene. The CDR3 has 15 amino acids. V gave up 0 bases and J gave up 7 bases; unmatched junction bases: 5. Here the CDR3 reads CASSQEARGLNEQFF. The CDR3 DNA reads as TGCGCCAGCAGCCAAGAAGCCAGGGGGCTGAATGAGCAGTTCTTC.

This clonotype was observed many times. V usage is TRBV3-1 and J usage is TRBJ1-6; TRBD1 might be the D (5 bases). The germline V gene has CDR1 LGHDT and CDR2 YNNKEL (reference sequence). V lost 6 bases and J 5 bases, leaving 8 bases between the germline ends. The CDR3 loop spans 13 amino acids. The CDR3 DNA is TGTGCCAGCAGGAGACAGAATAATTCACCCCTCCACTTT. It encodes CASRRQNNSPLHF. Using reference TRBV3-1 and TRBJ1-6 for the parts outside the CDR3, the full variable domain is DTAVSQTPKYLVTQMGNDKSIKCEQNLGHDTMYWYKQDSKKFLKIMFSYNNKELIINETVPNRFSPKSPDKAHLNLHINSLELGDSAVYFCASRRQNNSPLHFGNGTRLTVT.

This clonotype was recorded a few times. V usage is TRBV6-2 or TRBV6-3 and J usage is TRBJ2-3, with D possibly TRBD2 on 6 matching bases. CDR3 length: 15 amino acids. V was shortened by 5 bases and J by 2 bases, with 14 bases between the two germline ends. Germline loops: CDR1 MNHEY, CDR2 SVGEGT. The CDR3 nucleotides are TGTGCCAGCAGTCGATCCCGGGAGAACACAGATACGCAGTATTTT. As protein: CASSRSRENTDTQYF.

Ten or more counts support this clonotype. The chain joins TRBV18 to TRBJ2-7, with D perhaps matching TRBD1 or TRBD2 (5 bases each). In germline, CDR1 is KGHSH, CDR2 LQKENI. Trimming pared 0 bases from V and 4 bases from J, leaving 10 bases between. The CDR3 length is 14 residues. CDR3 sequence (DNA): TGTGCCAGCTCACCACCGGGGGTGGTTTACGAGCAGTACTTC. Residues: CASSPPGVVYEQYF.

The chain couples TRBV9 to TRBJ2-2; 7 nucleotides match TRBD1. The CDR3 sequence is 14 residues long. The trim removed 1 base at V and 5 bases at J, leaving 2 bases unmatched. Germline assignment: CDR1 SGDLS and CDR2 YYNGEE. The CDR3 is CASSVQTGTGELFF. DNA for the CDR3: TGTGCCAGCAGCGTACAGACAGGGACCGGGGAGCTGTTTTTT.

This chain joins TRBV9 and TRBJ2-7, with D uncertain. The CDR3 covers 15 residues. The germline CDR1 and CDR2 sequences are SGDLS and YYNGEE. V lost 2 bases and J 4 bases, leaving 16 bases between the germline ends. Written as DNA, the CDR3 is TGTGCCAGCAGCGTCGGCGACATCGGGTTATACGAGCAGTACTTC. It specifies CASSVGDIGLYEQYF.

This clonotype was picked up a small number of times. The genes are TRBV6-1 and TRBJ2-1; the D is unclear. Germline CDR1 reads MNHNS; CDR2 reads SASEGT. Trimming pared 5 bases from V and 10 bases from J, leaving 12 bases between. The CDR3 runs 12 residues. The CDR3 DNA reads TGTGCCAGCAGTACATACGGTCTCGAGCAGTTCTTC. Its protein product is CASSTYGLEQFF.

This clonotype was recorded a few times. This chain links TRBV7-3 with TRBJ2-1, with 7 bases matching TRBD2. Trimming cost V 3 bases and J 5 bases; bases outside gene matches: 10. Germline-derived CDR1 and CDR2 are SGHTA and FQGTGA. The CDR3 spans 16 residues. The CDR3 region has the DNA TGTGCCAGCAGCTTCTGGGTCCTAGCGGAGCACAATGAGCAGTTCTTC. It is translated as CASSFWVLAEHNEQFF.

The chain couples TRBV2 to TRBJ2-1; 7 nucleotides agree with TRBD2. Germline V gene data show CDR1 as SNHLY and CDR2 as FYNNEI. The CDR3 runs 14 residues. V lost 7 bases to trimming and J lost 9 bases; unmatched junction nucleotides: 12. Here the CDR3 reads CASNPSGTSVEQFF. Written as DNA, the CDR3 is TGTGCCAGCAACCCTAGCGGTACTTCGGTTGAGCAGTTCTTC.

Comments on this clonotype: The junction departs from the called germline gene at one end, perhaps through a read error. The rearrangement links TRBV20-1 to TRBJ2-1; D is perhaps TRBD1 or TRBD2 (5 bases each). The CDR3 loop spans 16 amino acids. Germline lookup yields CDR1 DFQATT and CDR2 SNEGSKA (reference sequence). CDR3 DNA sequence: TGCAGTGCTAGAGACCCGGGACGGAGCTCCTATAATGAGCAGTTCTTC. This codes for CSARDPGRSSYNEQFF.

This clonotype came up once. The chain uses TRBV7-6 and TRBJ2-1; 10 nucleotides line up with TRBD2. With 8 bases clipped from V and 6 bases from J, the junction kept 16 bases outside the gene matches. Germline values: CDR1 SGHVS, CDR2 FNYEAQ. This CDR3 contains 17 residues. The chain's CDR3 is CASAGFTGTSDLNEQFF. The CDR3, as DNA: TGTGCCAGCGCTGGGTTCACCGGGACTAGCGATCTCAATGAGCAGTTCTTC.

This clonotype has just a few counts. V usage is TRBV5-1 and J usage is TRBJ2-3, with a tentative D call TRBD2 (6 bases). This CDR3 is 14 amino acids long. V shed 0 bases and J shed 2 bases, with 7 bases lying between them. Germline CDR1 SGHRS, CDR2 YFSETQ. In DNA form, the CDR3 reads TGCGCCAGCAGCTTGGTAGCGGTCACAGATACGCAGTATTTT. Residues: CASSLVAVTDTQYF. The whole variable domain, filled in from reference TRBV5-1 and TRBJ2-3, reads KAGVTQTPRYLIKTRGQQVTLSCSPISGHRSVSWYQQTPGQGLQFLFEYFSETQRNKGNFPGRFSGRQFSNSRSEMNVSTLELGDSALYLCASSLVAVTDTQYFGPGTRLTVL.

At least ten counts were recorded for this clonotype. The chain employs TRBV24-1 and TRBJ2-1; 8 bases line up with TRBD1. Germline values: CDR1 KGHDR, CDR2 SFDVKD. The CDR3 runs to 17 residues. V lost 4 bases, J lost 6 bases, and 13 bases stayed unmatched. The CDR3 region is CATSDEMTGARINEQFF. For the CDR3, the DNA is TGTGCCACCAGTGACGAAATGACAGGGGCCAGGATCAATGAGCAGTTCTTC.

Only a few counts were recorded for this clonotype. The chain carries TRBV2 and TRBJ2-7, with 11 bases aligning to TRBD1. Germline V gene sequence: CDR1 SNHLY, CDR2 FYNNEI. Trimming at V came to 8 bases and at J to 1 base, leaving 1 base not matched to a gene. The CDR3 is made up of 13 amino acids. CDR3 amino acids: CASRDRGSYEQYF. The CDR3 nucleotides read TGTGCCAGCCGGGACAGGGGGTCCTACGAGCAGTACTTC.

This chain uses TRBV7-9 with TRBJ2-1, with 8 bases identical to TRBD2. CDR3 length equals 16 residues. The J segment lost 4 bases and the V segment lost 5 bases, leaving 10 bases of the junction unmatched. The germline V gene encodes CDR1 SEHNR and CDR2 FQNEAQ (reference sequence). The CDR3 region has the DNA TGTGCCAGCAGCCAACTGCGGGGGGAAGGTTACAATGAGCAGTTCTTC. This translates into CASSQLRGEGYNEQFF.